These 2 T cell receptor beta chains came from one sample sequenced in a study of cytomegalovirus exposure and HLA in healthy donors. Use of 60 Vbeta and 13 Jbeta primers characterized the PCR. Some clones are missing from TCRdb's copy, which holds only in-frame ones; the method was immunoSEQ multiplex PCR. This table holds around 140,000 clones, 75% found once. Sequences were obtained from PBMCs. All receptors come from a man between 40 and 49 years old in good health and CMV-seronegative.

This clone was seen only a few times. Here the CDR3 reads CASSLERNTEAFF. The CDR3 nucleotides read TGTGCCAGCAGCTTGGAGCGAAACACTGAAGCTTTCTTT. The J gene is TRBJ1-1, the V gene TRBV5-4; no reliable D call. This CDR3 spans 13 amino acids. Trimming shortened V by 0 bases and J by 2 bases, and 5 bases separated the two germline ends. Germline-derived CDR1 and CDR2 are SGHNT and YYREEE (reference sequence).

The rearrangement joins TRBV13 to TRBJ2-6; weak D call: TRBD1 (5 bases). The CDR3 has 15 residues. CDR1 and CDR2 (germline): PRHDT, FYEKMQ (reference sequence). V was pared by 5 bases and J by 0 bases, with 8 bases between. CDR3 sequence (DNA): TGTGCCAGCAGCGCGCAGGGCTCTGGGGCCAACGTCCTGACTTTC. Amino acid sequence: CASSAQGSGANVLTF. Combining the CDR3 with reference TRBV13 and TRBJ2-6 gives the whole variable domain AAGVIQSPRHLIKEKRETATLKCYPIPRHDTVYWYQQGPGQDPQFLISFYEKMQSDKGSIPDRFSAQQFSDYHSELNMSSLELGDSALYFCASSAQGSGANVLTFGAGSRLTVL.